A selection of T cell receptor beta chains follows, all from one sample in a study of CD4 T cells in relation to SARS-CoV-2 and coronaviruses. These receptors are not linked to any known antigen. The data were produced by immunoSEQ multiplex PCR, yet TCRdb's version contains in-frame clones alone and is incomplete. The data show approximately 20,000 clones, about 80% seen once. The sample consisted of CD4+ T cells from PBMCs, cultured in vitro. The source of these receptors is a human donor in good health. The CDR3 runs from the conserved cysteine through the conserved F or W. The D gene is left open where the match is weak. Only some rows state a clone size, as once, few, many or a class for expanded clones.

J gene: TRBJ2-1
V gene: TRBV2
D gene: .
clone size: .
CDR3 protein: CASRGLGVPEQFF
CDR3 DNA: TGTGCCAGCAGGGGCCTAGGGGTCCCTGAGCAGTTCTTC

J gene: TRBJ2-1
V gene: TRBV19
D gene: .
clone size: .
CDR3 protein: CASSINWGQTTYNEQFF
CDR3 DNA: TGTGCCAGTAGTATAAATTGGGGGCAAACCACCTACAATGAGCAGTTCTTC

J gene: TRBJ2-7
V gene: TRBV19
D gene: .
clone size: .
CDR3 protein: CASSIGLSSYEQYF
CDR3 DNA: TGTGCCAGTAGTATAGGGCTATCTTCCTACGAGCAGTACTTC

J gene: TRBJ1-5
V gene: TRBV2
D gene: TRBD1
clone size: .
CDR3 protein: CASSGTEISIGDQPQHF
CDR3 DNA: TGTGCCAGTTCCGGGACAGAGATCTCGATAGGGGATCAGCCCCAGCATTTT

J gene: TRBJ2-7
V gene: TRBV5-6
D gene: .
clone size: .
CDR3 protein: CASSLLVNPYEQYF
CDR3 DNA: TGTGCCAGCAGCTTGTTGGTGAATCCCTACGAGCAGTACTTC

J gene: TRBJ2-7
V gene: TRBV14
D gene: .
clone size: .
CDR3 protein: CASSFSFYEQYF
CDR3 DNA: TGTGCCAGCAGCTTCTCCTTCTACGAGCAGTACTTC

J gene: TRBJ1-2
V gene: TRBV30
D gene: .
clone size: .
CDR3 protein: CAWSFPHAYGYTF
CDR3 DNA: TGTGCCTGGAGTTTCCCTCACGCGTATGGCTACACCTTC

J gene: TRBJ2-1
V gene: TRBV2
D gene: .
clone size: .
CDR3 protein: CASSEIVAEALREFF
CDR3 DNA: TGTGCCAGCAGTGAAATCGTAGCGGAGGCCCTGAGGGAGTTCTTC

J gene: TRBJ2-5
V gene: TRBV30
D gene: .
clone size: once
CDR3 protein: CAWSRKVGPLRETQYF
CDR3 DNA: TGTGCCTGGAGTCGGAAGGTGGGACCTCTTAGGGAGACCCAGTACTTC

J gene: TRBJ2-7
V gene: TRBV20-1
D gene: TRBD1
clone size: .
CDR3 protein: CSASPRQGSYEQYF
CDR3 DNA: TGCAGTGCTAGTCCGAGACAGGGATCCTACGAGCAGTACTTC